This TCR beta chain stems from a study of blood T cell repertoires in COVID-19. Turning to the study itself: Material from acute and convalescent COVID-19 was sourced from the United States, Italy and Spain. PBMCs, B-cell-depleted T cells, or T cells were the source of the cDNA or gDNA that made up the material.

Trimming shortened V by 7 bases and J by 1 base, and 13 bases separated the two germline ends. This CDR3 has 14 amino acids. CDR1 is SEHNR, CDR2 FQNEAQ, per germline (reference sequence). Original analysis: Amplified reference gene primers provided the basis for estimating nucleated cell counts. Profiling relied on immunoSEQ multiplex PCR, and the TCRdb table lists in-frame clones only, not all of them. V and J calls plus clone size are reproduced from that table; the DNA served to infer D and trimming. Counted here are around 150,000 clones, 81% occurring once; the ten biggest clones make up approximately 10%.

The sequenced sample consisted of peripheral blood. This receptor was taken from a man in his sixties with active or convalescent COVID-19. J is TRBJ1-2 and V is TRBV7-9, with D perhaps TRBD1 (5 bases). The CDR3 DNA sequence: TGTGCCAGCACCCCCGACGGGGGTAACTATGGCTACACCTTC. Translation: CASTPDGGNYGYTF.